This record covers a single T cell receptor (beta chain). This clone showed up just a few times. Its recognized antigen is unknown. Base qualities were left out, and no much larger clone turns up one base away. This sample was taken from a study of cytomegalovirus exposure and HLA in healthy donors (dated by TCRdb to the late 2010s). At the level of the whole study: In an earlier analysis of roughly 500 of the donors, around 290 Gb of sequence data and 117 million unique TCR beta sequences from roughly 190 million T cells were reported. Rather than drawing on any new phenotypic data, the later analysis identified candidate immune exposures from TCR beta sequences and the way those sequences occurred across donors. Every repertoire in the discovery cohort had been generated on one and the same sequencing platform. To study patterns of TCR occurrence, a later analysis re-analyzed previously published TCR beta repertoires from just over 650 donors and added high-resolution HLA genotyping. Because of strong linkage in the cohort, a handful of DR-DQ haplotypes were treated as single units for association and clustering. Among the roughly 370 genotyped donors, approximately 77% belonged to the genetic ancestry cluster associated with self-reported Caucasian donors. Typing coverage varied by locus: roughly 620-630 donors for A, B, C, DRB1 and DQB1; approximately 560 for DQA1; more than 600 for DPA1; roughly 450 for DPB1. The study used immunosequencing to profile the T cell repertoires of under 700 subjects and linked those repertoires to cytomegalovirus serostatus. Donor age, sex, ethnicity and CMV serostatus were collected together with the repertoire data. An early release that covered about 640 HLA-typed donors contained 300 to 350 gigabases of sequencing data and some 87 million unique TCR sequences. To predict cytomegalovirus infection status, the study combined high-throughput TCR immunosequencing, statistical association of individual TCRs with disease status, and machine learning. The aim of the study was to test whether cataloging public T cell receptors could identify signatures of past pathogen exposure. Besides the first cohort of approximately 710 subjects, a separate validation cohort made up of over 95 different subjects was used. HLA typing included class I and class II loci at four-digit resolution. Across under 500 genotyped donors of the cohort, an average of roughly 200,000 unique TCR beta nucleotide sequences per donor were sequenced, and about a sixth of those sequences were non-productive. A later genetic analysis used genome-wide SNP genotypes for about 60% of the 666 donors, treating that subset as a discovery cohort. An earlier analysis of fewer than 700 of the donors applied high-throughput TCR beta sequencing to assess whether each TCR beta V gene segment acted as functional or pseudogenic.

V has 0 bases trimmed and J has 10 bases trimmed; junction bases matching no gene number 3. CDR1 is given as MGHDK and CDR2 as SYGVNS, both from the germline V gene. The CDR3, cysteine through phenylalanine, is 13 amino acids long. The entry retains the CDR3 DNA only, 39 bases that are in frame from base 1. Library preparation was by the immunoSEQ multiplex PCR assay. A mixture of 60 forward primers for TCR Vbeta segments and 13 reverse primers for TCR Jbeta segments was used in the multiplex PCR. Amplification of the CDR3 region of rearranged TCR beta genes was performed with a multiplex PCR assay on genomic DNA. Amplified TCR beta libraries were sequenced as 87-base-pair reads on the Illumina HiSeq System. As for the authors' bioinformatics: A later analysis tallied 70 million to 100 million unique TCR beta chains across the 550 to 850 repertoires, and approximately 11 million of those chains were shared by two or more donors. To remove PCR and sequencing errors, raw reads were error-corrected and collapsed into unique sequences using a nearest-neighbor algorithm that merged closely related sequences. V, D and J gene segments were assigned by aligning CDR3 sequences to IMGT reference sequences. For a sequence to be retained, a match of at least six nucleotides was required to both a V gene segment and a J gene segment. Rearrangements were classified as productive when the CDR3 lacked stop codons and remained in frame with V and J, and all other rearrangements were classified as non-productive. Following IMGT convention, CDR3 was defined as the stretch from the second conserved V-encoded cysteine to the conserved J-encoded phenylalanine. In an earlier analysis of roughly 580 of the donors, sequences lacking an unambiguous match to a single V gene segment were excluded. An earlier analysis of over 450 of the donors classified V segments as functional when productive rearrangements were above 56.7% and as segregating when the standard deviation between donors was above 5%. To diagnose cytomegalovirus status from the catalog of TCR beta chain sequences, a statistical classification framework was built. In a later analysis, V and J genes were assigned by comparing TCR nucleotide sequences against IMGT/GENE-DB human TR gene sequences. Using the TCRdist pipeline, a later analysis assigned CDR3 sequences along with most-parsimonious VDJ recombination scenarios. In a later analysis, each TCR beta chain was defined by its CDR3 amino acid sequence together with its V-gene family, and reads without a unique V-gene family were excluded. A later analysis removed 600 or so highly shared, low-generation-probability nucleotide sequences to deal with suspected cross-contamination and a sequencing artifact. In a later analysis, a clonal expansion index was calculated for each public chain from normalized within-repertoire ranks of inferred template counts. In a later analysis, generation probabilities were computed with a VDJ recombination model fitted to out-of-frame rearrangements, and the resulting probabilities were checked against IGoR. In a later analysis, hypergeometric tests were used to score TCR-TCR, TCR-HLA and TCR-CMV co-occurrence, with a repertoire-size bias correction applied to TCR pairs. False discovery rates were estimated in a later analysis by permuting HLA or CMV assignments 20 times. A later analysis grouped co-occurring TCRs with DBSCAN, adding TCRdist sequence similarity when clustering within HLA-allele-positive subsets. Repertoires with fewer than 30,000 or more than 120,000 public chains were left out of co-occurrence clustering, as were a handful of repertoires with anomalous nucleotide sharing. Held by TCRdb, this immuneACCESS table contains in-frame sequences only and omits some clones. Under half of the omission traces to an unresolved V gene where checked; the cause of the rest is unknown. Clone size and the V and J calls come from that table; the DNA yielded D and trimming. For this sample there are under 200,000 clones; approximately 80% appear just once. The top ten hold 2.5% to 3.5% of the sample.

The cohort comprised hundreds of healthy bone marrow donors. At the time of sampling, all cohort members were nominally healthy, though unrecorded immune exposures were likely present. The donor was CMV seropositive and was included in the group of almost 300 seropositive cohort members. A peripheral blood sample was provided by each donor, and peripheral blood mononuclear cells were used for TCR beta sequencing. The Qiagen DNeasy Blood Extraction Kit was used to extract genomic DNA from the blood cell samples. What the research found in general, with its limitations: Because HLA typing was unavailable for some donors at each locus, only the typed subset was used in association tests. Some IMGT-functional V segments, including TRBV6-2 and TRBV6-3, could not be told apart with the 87-base-pair reads, so those segments were excluded. Specific HLA alleles were associated with about 17,000 TCR beta sequences at a false discovery rate of 0.05 in a later analysis. An earlier analysis of several hundred of the donors showed that most TCR beta V segments appeared in productive rearrangements either about 90% or about 30% of the time, which broadly matched IMGT annotations. A further reported finding was that TCR beta sequences accurately predicted the HLA-A and HLA-B alleles for most subjects in the first cohort. A later genetic analysis associated a missense DCLRE1C variant with V-gene and J-gene trimming of TCR beta chains, and an independent cohort replicated the association. Linkage disequilibrium might explain the correlated functional status among segregating V segments, but an unknown experimental factor could not be excluded. In a later analysis, the rate of TCR association differed among HLA loci, with DRB1 alleles having the most associated TCRs and HLA-C alleles having the fewest. In the study, around 150 TCR beta chains were listed as associated with cytomegalovirus. The only immune exposure information available for the cohort was CMV serostatus. A cluster of highly shared sequence variants was judged likely to represent a technical artifact of the sequencing pipeline. In a later analysis, HLA-associated TCR beta chains were found to be more clonally expanded and to have lower generation probabilities than equally common non-associated chains. A later analysis found that most CMV-associated TCR beta chains appeared HLA-restricted, with HLA associations seemingly driven largely by CMV exposure. Sequencing depth was assumed to be roughly uniform across donors in the presence/absence analyses, though that assumption may not hold. Because counts were too low, seventeen rarely observed V segments, including chromosome 9 orphons, were excluded from the earlier analysis of fewer than 650 of the donors. According to a later genetic analysis, donors in an Asian-associated ancestry cluster had fewer N-insertions in productive TCRs than the roughly 670-donor mean. A later analysis reported that several top co-occurrence clusters appeared linked to parvovirus B19, influenza, CMV and Epstein-Barr virus. The classifier was reported to diagnose cytomegalovirus status with high specificity and sensitivity in both the original cohort and the validation cohort. According to the authors, the approach could potentially be generalized to other disease states and immunological phenotypes. Most TCR sequences were seen in very few donors, while some public TCRs were found in many individuals. A few of the identified cytomegalovirus-associated TCR beta chains were confirmed in vitro to be specific for cytomegalovirus antigens. In this cohort, only TCR beta chains were sequenced, and detectable features were limited by the absence of alpha or paired-chain data. Strong co-occurrence of HLA alleles, especially DR and DQ, made assigning TCR associations to individual alleles difficult.

Sample: PBMCs. The chain uses TRBV25-1 and TRBJ1-1; the junction holds 9 bases that match TRBD1. This sequence originates from a woman in her fifties or sixties in good health and CMV-seropositive. The nucleotides read TGTGCCAGCAGTGAATATGACAGGGGGGGAGCTTTCTTT. It translates to CASSEYDRGGAFF.